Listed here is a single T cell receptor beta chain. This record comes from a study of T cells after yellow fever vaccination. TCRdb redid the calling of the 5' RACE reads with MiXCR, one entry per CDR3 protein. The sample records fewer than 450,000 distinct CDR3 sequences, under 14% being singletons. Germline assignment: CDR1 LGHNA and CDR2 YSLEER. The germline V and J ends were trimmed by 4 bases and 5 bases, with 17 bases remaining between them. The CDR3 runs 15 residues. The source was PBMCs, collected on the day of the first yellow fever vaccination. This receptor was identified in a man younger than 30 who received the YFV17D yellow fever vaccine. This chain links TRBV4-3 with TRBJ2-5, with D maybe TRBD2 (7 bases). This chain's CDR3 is CASSPRLGGQETQYF. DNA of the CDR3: TGCGCCAGCAGCCCCAGACTGGGGGGGCAGGAGACCCAGTACTTC.